This T cell receptor beta chain was identified during a study of blood T cells in healthy people across ages. General observations from the study: Diversity estimates from one million T cells were considered underestimates. A roughly linear fall in TCR beta diversity per million T cells was seen with increasing age.

The V gene end was trimmed by 1 base and the J gene end by 4 bases; junction bases not matched to a gene: 11. The CDR3 spans 18 residues. Germline assignment: CDR1 LNHDA and CDR2 SQIVND (reference sequence). Of note for this clonotype: Its antigen remains unidentified.

A J-beta primer mix and a sample-barcoded 5' primer were used in a second PCR of roughly 6 to 12 cycles. TCRdb passed the 5' RACE reads through MiXCR, listing each CDR3 protein once. The sample contains 270,000 or so distinct CDR3 sequences, 25% to 30% of which appear only once. This receptor was identified in a woman in her 70s in good health. Sequenced material: blood. The gene calls are TRBV19 and TRBJ2-1; 9 bases are shared with TRBD2. The CDR3 coding sequence is TGTGCCAGTAGTATAGTTTCGGTATCTAGCGGGGATTACAATGAGCAGTTCTTC. It is translated as CASSIVSVSSGDYNEQFF.